The TCR beta chain described here comes from a study of cytomegalovirus exposure and HLA in healthy donors. For this clone: The target antigen is unknown.

Findings and limits, study-wide: CMV antigen specificity was confirmed in vitro for a few CMV-associated chains.

The PCR had 60 Vbeta and 13 Jbeta primers. Only in-frame clones appear in the TCRdb table, and some are missing; sequencing was by immunoSEQ multiplex PCR. Among under 200,000 clones listed, about 71% were seen once. Donors consisted of healthy bone marrow donors. The receptor comes from a woman aged 25 to 39 in good health and CMV-seronegative. The sample was PBMCs.

In nucleotides, the CDR3 is TGTGCCAGCAGCCGGACAGCCTCGAACACAGATACGCAGTATTTT. Translating gives CASSRTASNTDTQYF. This rearrangement joins TRBV5-4 to TRBJ2-3; possible D gene TRBD1, 6 bases. With 4 bases removed from V and 2 bases from J, the gap between germline ends came to 14 bases. Germline CDR1 is SGHNT and CDR2 is YYREEE (reference sequence). The CDR3 is 15 amino acids.